The 11 T cell receptor beta chains in this list originate from one sample, sequenced in a study of yellow fever vaccine responses in identical twins (dated by TCRdb to 2016 to 2019). Library preparation employed RT-PCR. Sequenced using an Illumina HiSeq 2500. TCRdb itself trimmed the public reads at Q25 with fastp, ran MiXCR and retained productive beta chains. Rows with a matching CDR3 protein are joined into one entry that keeps the most common DNA and genes. The table for this sample lists about 6,000 distinct CDR3 sequences; 75% to 80% of them were counted only once. Jointly, the top ten make up less than 3.5% of the sample. This specimen was T cells from blood (PBMCs), unsorted or a sorted subset (not recorded which), taken before or after yellow fever vaccination (not recorded which). Every receptor here comes from a young woman who received the yellow fever vaccine. Donor details come from another sample of the same person, matched by shared clones.

The chain couples TRBV20-1 to TRBJ1-5; D remains ambiguous. With 2 bases removed from V and 3 bases from J, the gap between germline ends came to 8 bases. The CDR3 is 13 amino acids. Germline V gives CDR1 DFQATT, CDR2 SNEGSKA (reference sequence). The CDR3 DNA sequence: TGCAGTGCTAGACTAGGTCCCAATCAGCCCCAGCATTTT. Its translation: CSARLGPNQPQHF.

This sequence joins TRBV11-3 and TRBJ2-1, with unresolved D. CDR1 and CDR2 from the germline V gene are SGHNT and YENEEA. This CDR3 region has 13 residues. V lost 0 bases, J lost 8 bases, and 8 bases lay in between. CDR3 in amino acids: CASSLDLSYEQFF. The DNA of the CDR3 is TGTGCCAGCAGCTTAGATTTAAGCTATGAGCAGTTCTTC.

The chain joins TRBV2 to TRBJ1-4; a weak D match, TRBD1 (6 bases). The CDR3 extends over 15 amino acids. The germline CDR1 and CDR2 sequences are SNHLY and FYNNEI. V was pared by 8 bases and J by 0 bases, with 13 bases between. CDR3 DNA: TGTGCCAGCTGTCGGGACAACCCAACTAATGAAAAACTGTTTTTT. Translated, it gives CASCRDNPTNEKLFF.

There are a few counts of this clonotype. This sequence joins TRBV2 and TRBJ1-1; D unresolved. CDR1 SNHLY and CDR2 FYNNEI come from the germline V gene. V gave up 6 bases and J gave up 1 base, with 9 bases separating them. The CDR3 spans 13 residues. The CDR3 region is CASSIVGNTEAFF. CDR3 nucleotides: TGTGCCAGCAGCATAGTAGGGAACACTGAAGCTTTCTTT. Combining the CDR3 with reference TRBV2 and TRBJ1-1 gives the whole variable domain EPEVTQTPSHQVTQMGQEVILRCVPISNHLYFYWYRQILGQKVEFLVSFYNNEISEKSEIFDDQFSVERPDGSNFTLKIRSTKLEDSAMYFCASSIVGNTEAFFGQGTRLTVV.

The chain combines TRBV2 with TRBJ1-3; D gene unclear. Per the germline V gene, CDR1 is SNHLY and CDR2 is FYNNEI. Between the trimmed V and J ends, which lost 8 bases and 0 bases, there was a span of 8 bases. This CDR3 region has 13 residues. In DNA, the CDR3 is TGTGCCAGCTTGGGGATCTCTGGAAACACCATATATTTT. It is translated as CASLGISGNTIYF. Using reference TRBV2 and TRBJ1-3 for the parts outside the CDR3, the full variable domain is EPEVTQTPSHQVTQMGQEVILRCVPISNHLYFYWYRQILGQKVEFLVSFYNNEISEKSEIFDDQFSVERPDGSNFTLKIRSTKLEDSAMYFCASLGISGNTIYFGEGSWLTVV.

CDR3 bases: TGTGCCAGCAGCTTAATTGGGTCGGACTATGGCTACACCTTC. Translating gives CASSLIGSDYGYTF. This rearrangement joins TRBV11-3 to TRBJ1-2; no clear D gene. Trimming removed 2 bases from V and 3 bases from J, with 10 bases in between. CDR1 and CDR2 (germline): SGHNT, YENEEA. This CDR3 region has 14 residues.

The CDR3 is CASSEVATTQYF. For the CDR3, the DNA is TGTGCCAGCAGTGAAGTCGCGACTACGCAGTATTTT. V is TRBV2 and J is TRBJ2-3; D unclear. CDR3 length: 12 residues. CDR1 SNHLY and CDR2 FYNNEI come from the germline V gene. Trimming stripped 1 base from V and 8 bases from J, with 7 bases between. The variable domain in full, with the rest retrieved from reference TRBV2 and TRBJ2-3, is EPEVTQTPSHQVTQMGQEVILRCVPISNHLYFYWYRQILGQKVEFLVSFYNNEISEKSEIFDDQFSVERPDGSNFTLKIRSTKLEDSAMYFCASSEVATTQYFGPGTRLTVL.

This clonotype was detected a few times. This rearrangement joins TRBV6-1 to TRBJ1-1, with 7 bases aligning to TRBD1. Germline CDR1 MNHNS, CDR2 SASEGT. Trimming cost V 5 bases and J 6 bases; bases outside gene matches: 3. There are 12 residues in the CDR3. The CDR3 sequence: CASSWQGAEAFF. DNA of the CDR3: TGTGCCAGCAGTTGGCAGGGGGCTGAAGCTTTCTTT.

The chain employs TRBV20-1 and TRBJ2-1; TRBD1 matches 11 bases. With V trimmed by 5 bases and J by 8 bases, 11 bases remained unmatched. The CDR3 contains 15 residues. Germline V gene lookup returns CDR1 DFQATT and CDR2 SNEGSKA (reference sequence). In DNA, the CDR3 is TGCAGTGCTGCCGGGACAGGGGGGATCGTATATGAGCAGTTCTTC. Translation gives CSAAGTGGIVYEQFF.

This chain uses TRBV2 with TRBJ1-5; a weak D match, TRBD1 (6 bases). The CDR3 is made up of 15 amino acids. V gave up 2 bases and J gave up 2 bases, with 10 bases separating them. Looked up from germline, CDR1 is SNHLY and CDR2 is FYNNEI. The CDR3 region has the DNA TGTGCCAGCAGTGAATCGGGACACCGCAATCAGCCCCAGCATTTT. Protein product: CASSESGHRNQPQHF.

The chain is built from TRBV7-6 and TRBJ2-1, with 12 bases matching TRBD2. The V gene end was trimmed by 5 bases and the J gene end by 4 bases; junction bases not matched to a gene: 6. The CDR3 runs 16 residues. From germline, CDR1 is SGHVS and CDR2 FNYEAQ. The DNA of the CDR3 is TGTGCCAGCAGCCAAACTAGCGGGGGGATTTACAATGAGCAGTTCTTC. The encoded protein is CASSQTSGGIYNEQFF.